This TCR beta chain was captured by sequencing in a study of blood T cells in healthy people across ages. Study findings and constraints: Any changes in expanded clonotypes were possibly confounded, as donor CMV status remained unknown. Measured against age, TCR beta diversity per million T cells decreased in a roughly linear manner.

The junction had 14 bases not matched to a gene; V was cut back by 9 bases and J by 3 bases. CDR1 and CDR2 from the germline V gene are MNHEY and SMNVEV (reference sequence). CDR3 length: 16 residues. This clonotype occurred many times. Its antigen is as yet unknown. For the second PCR, which ran for about 6 to 11 cycles, a sample-barcoded 5' primer and a J-beta primer mix were used. One entry per CDR3 protein, called by TCRdb with MiXCR from the 5' RACE reads. The sample carries 650,000 or so distinct CDR3 sequences, more than 45% recorded once. Each donor had approximately 10 milliliters of peripheral blood drawn. Total RNA was extracted at no less than 5.5 micrograms per sample.

This chain uses TRBV27 with TRBJ2-7, with TRBD1 matching over 10 bases. This clonotype was sampled from an elderly woman in good health. Sample: blood. This CDR3 is CARDEGTGAKVYEQYF. The CDR3 DNA sequence: TGTGCCAGGGACGAGGGGACAGGGGCGAAAGTCTACGAGCAGTACTTC.